This T cell receptor beta chain was sequenced for a study of T-cell memory formation after mild COVID-19. About the research overall: Largely, the TCR clusters proved donor specific. Broader study findings: Detection of some responders pre-infection suggested pre-existing cross-reactive memory T cells participated. The main location of contracting CD4+ clones was CM and EM, and that of contracting CD8+ clones was EMRA.

TCR alpha and TCR beta cDNA libraries with sample barcodes and UMIs came from 5'RACE using constant-segment primers. TCRdb independently ran MiXCR on the 5' RACE reads; one entry per CDR3 protein. The repertoire holds about 50,000 distinct CDR3 sequences, approximately 9.1% seen once, with approximately 12% in the top ten. Trimming removed 0 bases from V and 8 bases from J, with 16 bases in between. There are 14 residues in the CDR3. Germline CDR1 is DFQATT and CDR2 is SNEGSKA (reference sequence). This clonotype occurred a few times. Its antigen is unknown. The receptor was isolated from an adult woman who had mild COVID-19 (a few samples of this study predate the infection). Cell type and time point are not known. The chain is built from TRBV20-1 and TRBJ1-2; unclear D gene. The specimen sequenced was PBMCs or a T cell subset sorted from them (not recorded which). DNA of the CDR3: TGCAGTGCTAGAGATCTCGGGCAGGTAGAGGGCTACACCTTC. This sequence encodes CSARDLGQVEGYTF.